This TCR beta chain originates from a study of T-cell memory formation after mild COVID-19. Regarding the study as a whole: CD4+ bias marked clones expanding day 15 to 37, unlike balanced contracting clones. Some responding clones appeared in pre-infection memory, suggesting cross-reactive memory joined. Contracting CD4+ clones lay largely in CM and EM, with CD8+ ones residing in EMRA.

MiXCR, applied by TCRdb to the 5' RACE reads, yields one record per CDR3 protein. Here the sample spans around 300,000 distinct CDR3 sequences, roughly a fifth being singletons. This clonotype was seen a handful of times. What it binds is unknown. V lost 3 bases and J 9 bases, leaving 13 bases between the germline ends. The CDR3 spans 13 residues. Germline values: CDR1 SGHRS, CDR2 YFSETQ. The J gene is TRBJ1-5, the V gene TRBV5-1, with D tentatively TRBD1 (5 bases). Material for sequencing was PBMCs or a T cell subset sorted from them (not recorded which). The sequence came from a man aged 18 to 35 who had mild COVID-19 (a few samples of this study predate the infection). Cell type and time point are not known. In nucleotides, the CDR3 is TGCGCCAGCAGCTCAATGGGCGGGGGGCCCCAGCATTTT. The encoded protein is CASSSMGGGPQHF. Full variable domain (outside the CDR3, taken from reference TRBV5-1 and TRBJ1-5): KAGVTQTPRYLIKTRGQQVTLSCSPISGHRSVSWYQQTPGQGLQFLFEYFSETQRNKGNFPGRFSGRQFSNSRSEMNVSTLELGDSALYLCASSSMGGGPQHFGDGTRLSIL.